The clone carrying this TCR beta chain was seen more than once but under ten times. Its antigen is not known. Different DNA sequences within this sample yield the same CDR3. From germline, CDR1 is KGHSH and CDR2 LQKENI. V lost 3 bases, J lost 4 bases, and 7 bases lay in between. The CDR3 contains 13 residues. This sample is part of a study of T cell responses to AZD1222 COVID-19 vaccine. Overall study context: Analysis merged second doses at about 4 or about 12 weeks. Study-wide results and caveats: A mostly white British donor set with more females was recruited, and clonal diversity was possibly underestimated. The study identified only five to seven AZD1222 recipients as seropositive at baseline. Nearly half of unique spike-specific TCRs reportedly avoided B.1.351 and B.1.1.7 mutated regions.

Profiling relied on immunoSEQ multiplex PCR, and the TCRdb table lists in-frame clones only, not all of them. The table includes 140,000 to 150,000 clones, 70% to 90% detected once. The sequence came from an adult in good health. V is TRBV18 and J is TRBJ1-5; D remains ambiguous. The sample consisted of peripheral blood, taken on day 0 of AZD1222 vaccination. Here the CDR3 reads CASSPEGNQPQHF. CDR3 DNA sequence: TGTGCCAGCTCACCGGAAGGGAATCAGCCCCAGCATTTT.